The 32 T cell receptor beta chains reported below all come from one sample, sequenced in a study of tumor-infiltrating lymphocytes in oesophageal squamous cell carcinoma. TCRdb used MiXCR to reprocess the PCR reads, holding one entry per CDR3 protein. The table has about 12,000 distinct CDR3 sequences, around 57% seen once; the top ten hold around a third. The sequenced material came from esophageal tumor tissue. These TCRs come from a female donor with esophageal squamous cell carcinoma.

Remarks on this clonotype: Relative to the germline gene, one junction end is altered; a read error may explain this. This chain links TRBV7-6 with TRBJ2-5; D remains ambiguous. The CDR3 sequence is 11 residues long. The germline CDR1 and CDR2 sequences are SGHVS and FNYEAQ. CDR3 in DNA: TGTGCCAGCAGCTTAGGACCTCGGCTGTTCTTC. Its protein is CASSLGPRLFF.

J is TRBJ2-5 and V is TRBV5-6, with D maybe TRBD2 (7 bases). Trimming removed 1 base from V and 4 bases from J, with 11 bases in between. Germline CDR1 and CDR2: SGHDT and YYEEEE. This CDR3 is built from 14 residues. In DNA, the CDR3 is TGTGCCAGCAGCTTGTGGGGGGGCGCAGAGACCCAGTACTTC. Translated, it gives CASSLWGGAETQYF. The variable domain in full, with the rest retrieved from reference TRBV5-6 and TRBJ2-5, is DAGVTQSPTHLIKTRGQQVTLRCSPKSGHDTVSWYQQALGQGPQFIFQYYEEEERQRGNFPDRFSGHQFPNYSSELNVNALLLGDSALYLCASSLWGGAETQYFGPGTRLLVL.

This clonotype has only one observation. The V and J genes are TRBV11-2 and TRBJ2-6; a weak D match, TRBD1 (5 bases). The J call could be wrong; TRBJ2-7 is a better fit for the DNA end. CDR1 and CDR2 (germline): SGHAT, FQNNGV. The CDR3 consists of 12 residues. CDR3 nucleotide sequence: TGTGCCAGCAGTCTACAGGCAGCCGAGCAGTACTTC. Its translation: CASSLQAAEQYF.

In DNA form, the CDR3 reads TGTGCCAGCAGCCTCTTGCCGGGACAGGGGGCGAGGGACCCGACTAGCTCTTCCTACGAGCAGTACTTC. This translates into CASSLLPGQGARDPTSSSYEQYF. The chain uses TRBV7-3 and TRBJ2-7, with TRBD1 matching 12 bases. The CDR3 has 23 amino acids. The germline gives CDR1 SGHTA, CDR2 FQGTGA. With V trimmed by 5 bases and J by 1 base, 27 bases remained unmatched.

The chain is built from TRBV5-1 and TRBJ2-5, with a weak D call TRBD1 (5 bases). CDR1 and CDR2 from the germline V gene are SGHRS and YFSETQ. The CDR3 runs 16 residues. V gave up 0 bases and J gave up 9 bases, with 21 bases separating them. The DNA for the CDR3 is TGCGCCAGCAGCTTGGCCACACAGGCAATTGGGAAGGCCCAGTACTTC. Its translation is CASSLATQAIGKAQYF.

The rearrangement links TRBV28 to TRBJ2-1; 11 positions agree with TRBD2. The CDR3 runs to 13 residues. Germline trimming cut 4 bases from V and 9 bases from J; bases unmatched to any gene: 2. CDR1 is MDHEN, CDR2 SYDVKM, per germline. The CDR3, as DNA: TGTGCCAGCAGTTGGGGGACTAGCGGTGAGCAGTTCTTC. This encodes CASSWGTSGEQFF. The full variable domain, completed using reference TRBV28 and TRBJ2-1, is DVKVTQSSRYLVKRTGEKVFLECVQDMDHENMFWYRQDPGLGLRLIYFSYDVKMKEKGDIPEGYSVSREKKERFSLILESASTNQTSMYLCASSWGTSGEQFFGPGTRLTVL.

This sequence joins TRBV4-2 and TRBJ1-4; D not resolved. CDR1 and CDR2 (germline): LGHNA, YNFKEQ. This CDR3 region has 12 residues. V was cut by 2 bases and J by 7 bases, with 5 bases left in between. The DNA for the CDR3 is TGTGCCAGCAGCCAATTGTCTGAAAAACTGTTTTTT. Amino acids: CASSQLSEKLFF.

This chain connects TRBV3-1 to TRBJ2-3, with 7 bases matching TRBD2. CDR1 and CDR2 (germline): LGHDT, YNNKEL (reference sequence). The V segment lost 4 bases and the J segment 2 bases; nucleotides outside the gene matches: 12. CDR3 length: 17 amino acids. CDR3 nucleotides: TGTGCCAGCAGCCCCTATGGGGGGGGTCGACTCACAGATACGCAGTATTTT. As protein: CASSPYGGGRLTDTQYF.

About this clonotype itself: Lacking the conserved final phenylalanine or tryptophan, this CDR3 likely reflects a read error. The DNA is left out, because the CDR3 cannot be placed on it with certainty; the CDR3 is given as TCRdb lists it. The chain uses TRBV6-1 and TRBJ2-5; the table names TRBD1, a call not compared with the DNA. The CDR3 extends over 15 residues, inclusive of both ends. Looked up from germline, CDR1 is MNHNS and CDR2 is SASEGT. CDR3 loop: CASSGGRGYGYTFGS.

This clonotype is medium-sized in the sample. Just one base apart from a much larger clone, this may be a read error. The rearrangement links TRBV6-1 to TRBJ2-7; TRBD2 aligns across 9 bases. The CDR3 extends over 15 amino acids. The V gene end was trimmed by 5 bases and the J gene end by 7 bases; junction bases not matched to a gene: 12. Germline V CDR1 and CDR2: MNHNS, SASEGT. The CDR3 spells CASSSRGLAHNEQYF. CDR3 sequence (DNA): TGTGCCAGCAGTTCACGGGGACTAGCCCACAATGAGCAGTACTTC.

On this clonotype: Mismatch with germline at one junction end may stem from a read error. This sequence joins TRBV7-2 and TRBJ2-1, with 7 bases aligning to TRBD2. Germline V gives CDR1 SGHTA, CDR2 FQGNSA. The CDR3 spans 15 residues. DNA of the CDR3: TGTGCCAGCAGCTTTAGTAGCGGGTCCTACAATGAGCAGTCCTTC. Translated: CASSFSSGSYNEQSF.

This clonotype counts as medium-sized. CDR3 in amino acids: CASSGIGRSNEQFF. DNA of the CDR3: TGTGCCAGCAGTGGGATAGGACGTAGCAATGAGCAGTTCTTC. V and J are TRBV6-1 and TRBJ2-1; no definite D call. The germline V gene encodes CDR1 MNHNS and CDR2 SASEGT. CDR3 size: 14 residues. Between the trimmed V and J ends, which lost 4 bases and 6 bases, there was a span of 13 bases.

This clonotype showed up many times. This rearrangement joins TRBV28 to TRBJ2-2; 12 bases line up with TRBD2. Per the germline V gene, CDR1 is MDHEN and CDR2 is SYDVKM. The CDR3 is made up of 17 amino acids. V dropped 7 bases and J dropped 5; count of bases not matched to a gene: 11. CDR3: CASTPASGGAPTGELFF. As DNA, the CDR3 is TGTGCCAGCACCCCGGCTAGCGGGGGGGCCCCGACCGGGGAGCTGTTTTTT.

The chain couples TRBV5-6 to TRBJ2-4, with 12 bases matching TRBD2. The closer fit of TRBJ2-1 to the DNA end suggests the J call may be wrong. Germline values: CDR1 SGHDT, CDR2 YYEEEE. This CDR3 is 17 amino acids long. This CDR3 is CASSLSRLAGGSIEQFF. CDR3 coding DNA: TGTGCCAGCAGCTTGTCACGGCTAGCGGGAGGGTCGATTGAGCAGTTCTTC.

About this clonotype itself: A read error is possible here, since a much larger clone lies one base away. The CDR3: CASRRMDRSSYNEQYF. The CDR3 DNA sequence: TGTGCCAGCAGGAGAATGGACAGATCATCCTACAATGAGCAGTACTTC. This chain joins TRBV4-2 and TRBJ2-5, with D perhaps TRBD1 (6 bases). V was clipped by 6 bases and J by 11 bases, with 28 bases between them. There are 16 residues in the CDR3. Germline V gives CDR1 LGHNA, CDR2 YNFKEQ.

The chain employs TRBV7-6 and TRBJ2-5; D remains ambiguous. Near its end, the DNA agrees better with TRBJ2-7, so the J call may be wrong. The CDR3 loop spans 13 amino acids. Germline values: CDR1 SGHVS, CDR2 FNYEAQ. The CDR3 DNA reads TGTGCCAGCAGCTTAGGGTCAAACTACGAGCAGTACTTC. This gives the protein CASSLGSNYEQYF.

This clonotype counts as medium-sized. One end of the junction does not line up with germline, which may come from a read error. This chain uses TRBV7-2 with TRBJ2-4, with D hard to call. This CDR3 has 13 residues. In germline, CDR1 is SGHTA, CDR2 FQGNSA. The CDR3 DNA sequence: TGTGCTAGCAGCTTATCCTTTTTAAACATTCAGTACTTC. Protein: CASSLSFLNIQYF.

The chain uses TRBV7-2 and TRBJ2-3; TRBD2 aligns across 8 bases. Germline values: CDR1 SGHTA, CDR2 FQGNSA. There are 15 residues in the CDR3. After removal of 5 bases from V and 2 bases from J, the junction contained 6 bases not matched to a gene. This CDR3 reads CASSPQAGATDTQYF. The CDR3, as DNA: TGTGCCAGCAGCCCACAAGCGGGAGCCACAGATACGCAGTATTTT.

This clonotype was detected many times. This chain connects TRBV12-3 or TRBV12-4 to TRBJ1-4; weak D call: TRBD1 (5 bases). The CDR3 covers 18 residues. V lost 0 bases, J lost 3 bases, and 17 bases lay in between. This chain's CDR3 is CASSLARSGKAPNEKLFF. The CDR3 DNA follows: TGTGCCAGCAGTTTAGCGCGGTCAGGGAAGGCACCTAATGAAAAACTGTTTTTT.

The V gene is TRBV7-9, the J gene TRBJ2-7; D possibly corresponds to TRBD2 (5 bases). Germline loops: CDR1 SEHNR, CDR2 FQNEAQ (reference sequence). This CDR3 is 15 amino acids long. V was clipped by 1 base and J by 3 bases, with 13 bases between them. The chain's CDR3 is CASSLGYGRNYEQYF. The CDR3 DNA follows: TGTGCCAGCAGCTTAGGTTATGGGAGAAACTACGAGCAGTACTTC. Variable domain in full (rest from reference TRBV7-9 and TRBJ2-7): DTGVSQNPRHKITKRGQNVTFRCDPISEHNRLYWYRQTLGQGPEFLTYFQNEAQLEKSRLLSDRFSAERPKGSFSTLEIQRTEQGDSAMYLCASSLGYGRNYEQYFGPGTRLTVT.

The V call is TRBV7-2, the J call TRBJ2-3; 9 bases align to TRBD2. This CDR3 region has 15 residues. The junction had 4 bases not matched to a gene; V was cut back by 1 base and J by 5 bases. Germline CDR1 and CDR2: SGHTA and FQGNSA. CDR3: CASSLGLAGLDTQYF. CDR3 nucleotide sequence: TGTGCCAGCAGCTTAGGCCTAGCGGGATTAGATACGCAGTATTTT. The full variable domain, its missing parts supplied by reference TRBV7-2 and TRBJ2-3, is GAGVSQSPSNKVTEKGKDVELRCDPISGHTALYWYRQSLGQGLEFLIYFQGNSAPDKSGLPSDRFSAERTGGSVSTLTIQRTQQEDSAVYLCASSLGLAGLDTQYFGPGTRLTVL.

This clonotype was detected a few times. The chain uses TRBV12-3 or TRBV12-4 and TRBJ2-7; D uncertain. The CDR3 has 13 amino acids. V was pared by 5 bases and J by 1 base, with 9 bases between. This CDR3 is CASSDETSYEQYF. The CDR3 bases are TGTGCCAGCAGTGATGAGACTTCCTACGAGCAGTACTTC.

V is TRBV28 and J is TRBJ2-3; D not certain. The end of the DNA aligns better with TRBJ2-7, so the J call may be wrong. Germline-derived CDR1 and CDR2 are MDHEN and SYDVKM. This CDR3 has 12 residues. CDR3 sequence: CASRGVTYEQYF. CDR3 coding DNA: TGTGCCAGCAGAGGAGTTACCTACGAGCAGTACTTC.

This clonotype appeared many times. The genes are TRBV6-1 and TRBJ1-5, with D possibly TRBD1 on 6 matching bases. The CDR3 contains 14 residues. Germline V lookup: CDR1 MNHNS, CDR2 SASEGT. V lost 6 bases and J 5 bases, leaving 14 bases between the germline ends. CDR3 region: CASSSTGRDQPQHF. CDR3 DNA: TGTGCCAGCAGCTCCACAGGGAGGGATCAGCCCCAGCATTTT.

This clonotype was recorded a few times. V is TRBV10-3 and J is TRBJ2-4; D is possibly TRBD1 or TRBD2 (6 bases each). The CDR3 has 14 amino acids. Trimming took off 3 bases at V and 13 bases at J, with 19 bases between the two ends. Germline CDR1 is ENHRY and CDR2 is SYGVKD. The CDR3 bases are TGTGCCATCAGTGAACCCCTTAAGGGGGGAGAGCAGTACTTC. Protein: CAISEPLKGGEQYF.

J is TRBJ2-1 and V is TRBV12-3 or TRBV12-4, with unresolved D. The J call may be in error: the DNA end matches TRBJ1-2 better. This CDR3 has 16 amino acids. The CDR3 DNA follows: TGTGCCAGCAGTCCCCCCCACCCGTCGGGAAGCTATGGCTACACCTTC. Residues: CASSPPHPSGSYGYTF.

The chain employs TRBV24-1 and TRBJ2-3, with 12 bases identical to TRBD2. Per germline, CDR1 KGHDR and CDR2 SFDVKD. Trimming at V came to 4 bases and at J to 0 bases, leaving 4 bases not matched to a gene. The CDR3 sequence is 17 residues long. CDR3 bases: TGTGCCACCAGTGACCCTGGACTAGCGGGGAGCACAGATACGCAGTATTTT. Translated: CATSDPGLAGSTDTQYF.

The CDR3 loop reads CASSTPPEAKSPQETQYF. CDR3 nucleotides: TGTGCCAGCAGCACACCCCCCGAAGCGAAAAGTCCCCAAGAGACCCAGTACTTC. V and J are TRBV7-8 and TRBJ2-1; D not resolved. The J call may not be correct, given that the DNA end is closer to TRBJ2-5. Germline V lookup: CDR1 SGHVS, CDR2 FQNEAQ. This CDR3 is 18 amino acids long.

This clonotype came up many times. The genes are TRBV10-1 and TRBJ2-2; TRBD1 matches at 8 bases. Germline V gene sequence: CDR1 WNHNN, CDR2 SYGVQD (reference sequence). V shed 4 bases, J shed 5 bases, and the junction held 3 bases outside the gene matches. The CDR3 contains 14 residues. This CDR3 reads CASSVGQATGELFF. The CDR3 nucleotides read TGCGCCAGCAGTGTGGGACAGGCAACCGGGGAGCTGTTTTTT.

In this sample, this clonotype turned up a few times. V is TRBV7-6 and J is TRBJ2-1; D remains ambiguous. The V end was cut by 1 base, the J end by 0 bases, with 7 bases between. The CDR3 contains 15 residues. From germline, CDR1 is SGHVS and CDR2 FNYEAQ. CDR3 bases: TGTGCCAGCAGCTTAGTTCTCGGCTCCTACAATGAGCAGTTCTTC. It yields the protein CASSLVLGSYNEQFF. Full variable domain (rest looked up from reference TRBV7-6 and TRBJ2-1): GAGVSQSPRYKVTKRGQDVALRCDPISGHVSLYWYRQALGQGPEFLTYFNYEAQQDKSGLPNDRFSAERPEGSISTLTIQRTEQRDSAMYRCASSLVLGSYNEQFFGPGTRLTVL.

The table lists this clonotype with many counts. CDR3: CASAPQGLSEKLFF. The CDR3, as DNA: TGTGCCAGCGCACCACAGGGTTTGAGTGAAAAACTGTTTTTT. This chain joins TRBV6-1 and TRBJ1-4, with D perhaps TRBD1 (6 bases). The germline CDR1 and CDR2 sequences are MNHNS and SASEGT. The V and J ends lost 8 bases and 7 bases respectively, with 17 bases between them. The CDR3 is 14 amino acids.

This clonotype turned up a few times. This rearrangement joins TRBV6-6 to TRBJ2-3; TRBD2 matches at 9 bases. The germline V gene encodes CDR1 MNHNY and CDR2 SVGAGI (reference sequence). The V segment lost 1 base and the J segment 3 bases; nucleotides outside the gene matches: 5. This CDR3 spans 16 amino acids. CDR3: CASSYLRGGWTDTQYF. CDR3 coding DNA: TGTGCCAGCAGTTACTTGCGGGGGGGCTGGACAGATACGCAGTATTTT.